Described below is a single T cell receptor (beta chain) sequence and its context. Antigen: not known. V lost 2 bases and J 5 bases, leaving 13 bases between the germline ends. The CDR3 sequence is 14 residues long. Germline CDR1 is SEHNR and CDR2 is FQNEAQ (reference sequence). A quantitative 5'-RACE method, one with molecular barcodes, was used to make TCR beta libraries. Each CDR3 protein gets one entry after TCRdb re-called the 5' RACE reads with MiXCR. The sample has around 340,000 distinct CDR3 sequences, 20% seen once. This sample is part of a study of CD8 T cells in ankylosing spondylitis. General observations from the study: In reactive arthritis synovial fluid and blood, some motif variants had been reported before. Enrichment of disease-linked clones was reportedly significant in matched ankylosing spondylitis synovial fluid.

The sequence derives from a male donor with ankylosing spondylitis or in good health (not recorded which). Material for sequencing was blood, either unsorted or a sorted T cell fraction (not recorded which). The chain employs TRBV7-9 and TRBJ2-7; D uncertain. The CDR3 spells CASSLNRPRDEQYF. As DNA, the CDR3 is TGTGCCAGCAGCTTAAACCGACCCCGTGACGAGCAGTACTTC.